Following are 14 T cell receptor beta chains from one sample sequenced in a study of neurological immune-mediated disorders. TCRdb called the 5' RACE reads again in MiXCR, with one record for every CDR3 protein. This sample yields over 55,000 distinct CDR3 sequences, of which roughly 9.8% are seen a single time; under 15% belongs to the top ten. Time point denoted: longitudinal time-point 2. The sample taken for sequencing was PBMCs. The receptor set was obtained from a man aged 25-40 years in good health.

This clonotype was recorded at least ten times. The V and J genes are TRBV5-6 and TRBJ2-2; D uncertain. The V and J ends lost 0 bases and 4 bases respectively, with 13 bases between them. The CDR3 has 16 amino acids. CDR1 is SGHDT and CDR2 is YYEEEE in the germline V gene. The CDR3, as DNA: TGTGCCAGCAGCTTGGAACCCGTAATTGTCACCGGGGAGCTGTTTTTT. The encoded protein is CASSLEPVIVTGELFF.

This clonotype was seen a handful of times. This chain connects TRBV10-1 to TRBJ2-7; D is unresolved. CDR1 WNHNN and CDR2 SYGVQD come from the germline V gene (reference sequence). The CDR3 is 13 amino acids. Trimming cost V 2 bases and J 3 bases, with 8 bases left between them. The DNA for the CDR3 is TGCGCCAGCAGTGAGGAGTCCAGCTACGAGCAGTACTTC. It specifies CASSEESSYEQYF.

In this sample, this clonotype turned up many times. The chain combines TRBV7-9 with TRBJ1-2; TRBD1 matches at 8 bases. This CDR3 comprises 16 residues. Germline values: CDR1 SEHNR, CDR2 FQNEAQ (reference sequence). V dropped 1 base and J dropped 1; count of bases not matched to a gene: 5. Written as DNA, the CDR3 is TGTGCCAGCAGCTTAGGAGGCGACAGGGGTAACTATGGCTACACCTTC. Translated, it gives CASSLGGDRGNYGYTF.

This clonotype appeared many times. The chain links TRBV28 to TRBJ2-7, with TRBD2 identical over 9 bases. Germline CDR1 is MDHEN and CDR2 is SYDVKM. The length of the CDR3 is 14 residues. The ends lost 6 bases at V and 6 bases at J; junction bases unmatched: 9. CDR3 nucleotides: TGTGCCAGCAGCCCGCCTCTAGCGGGAAGCGAGCAGTACTTC. Its translation: CASSPPLAGSEQYF.

Ten or more counts support this clonotype. The V and J genes are TRBV29-1 and TRBJ2-1; 7 bases map to TRBD2. V lost 7 bases to trimming and J lost 8 bases; unmatched junction nucleotides: 11. Germline V gene sequence: CDR1 SQVTM, CDR2 ANQGSEA. This CDR3 has 13 amino acids. Here the CDR3 reads CSGGVAGGDEQFF. CDR3 coding DNA: TGCAGCGGAGGAGTTGCTGGGGGGGATGAGCAGTTCTTC.

This clonotype was recorded many times. The genes are TRBV5-1 and TRBJ1-4, with unresolved D. Germline-derived CDR1 and CDR2 are SGHRS and YFSETQ. The V end lost 0 bases, the J end lost 6 bases, and 6 bases lay between the germline ends. The CDR3 spans 13 residues. CDR3 region: CASSLASDEKLFF. CDR3 bases: TGCGCCAGCAGCTTGGCCTCGGATGAAAAACTGTTTTTT.

This clonotype was counted at least ten times. The chain couples TRBV6-6 to TRBJ2-7, with 8 bases identical to TRBD1. CDR1 is MNHNY, CDR2 SVGAGI, per germline (reference sequence). CDR3 size: 14 residues. Trimming removed 2 bases from V and 4 bases from J; junction bases left unmatched: 4. The CDR3 sequence: CASSYDRGRYEQYF. As DNA, the CDR3 is TGTGCCAGCAGTTACGACAGGGGTCGGTACGAGCAGTACTTC.

In the case of this clonotype: A single base separates this from a much larger clone, so it may be a read error. The chain combines TRBV27 with TRBJ2-1, with a possible D match to TRBD2 (6 bases). The V gene lost 6 bases and the J gene lost 6 bases, with 18 bases spanning the gap. This CDR3 is built from 15 residues. Germline CDR1 reads MNHEY; CDR2 reads SMNVEV (reference sequence). CDR3 coding DNA: TGTGCCAGCAGCCGGGAGAGGCTAGGGTTCAATGAGCAGTTCTTC. Protein: CASSRERLGFNEQFF.

As for this clonotype: Relative to the germline gene, one junction end is altered; a read error may explain this. The rearrangement joins TRBV5-1 to TRBJ1-5, with D tentatively TRBD1 (5 bases). This CDR3 has 14 amino acids. Germline V gives CDR1 SGHRS, CDR2 YFSETQ. The CDR3 sequence: CASRSREPNQLQHF. CDR3 coding DNA: TGTGCCAGCCGATCCAGGGAACCGAATCAGCTCCAGCATTTT.

This clonotype was counted ten times or more. V is TRBV5-6 and J is TRBJ2-2; a weak D match, TRBD1 (5 bases). Trimming took off 4 bases at V and 7 bases at J, with 8 bases between the two ends. This CDR3 is 12 amino acids long. The germline CDR1 and CDR2 sequences are SGHDT and YYEEEE. CDR3 DNA sequence: TGTGCCAGCAGCCAAGGGGTCGGGGAGCTGTTTTTT. It codes for CASSQGVGELFF.

This chain joins TRBV11-3 and TRBJ1-5; D unclear. V lost 4 bases to trimming and J lost 11 bases, with 21 bases between them. CDR3 length equals 15 residues. Germline loops: CDR1 SGHNT, CDR2 YENEEA. The CDR3 DNA is TGTGCCAGCAGCTACAAGGGAGTTCGGAGATCAGCCCAGCATTTT. This gives the protein CASSYKGVRRSAQHF.

This clonotype was seen ten or more times. V is TRBV6-5 and J is TRBJ1-4, with 10 bases fitting TRBD1. Looked up from germline, CDR1 is MNHEY and CDR2 is SVGAGI. J was trimmed by 6 bases and V by 6 bases; bases with no gene match: 7. There are 15 residues in the CDR3. This CDR3 is CASRPTGGGYEKLFF. CDR3 nucleotides: TGTGCCAGCAGACCGACAGGGGGCGGATATGAAAAACTGTTTTTT.

This clonotype was recorded many times. The V and J genes are TRBV10-3 and TRBJ2-5; no reliable D call. CDR3 length: 12 residues. The V gene lost 0 bases and the J gene lost 5 bases, with 4 bases spanning the gap. Per the germline V gene, CDR1 is ENHRY and CDR2 is SYGVKD. The CDR3 coding sequence is TGTGCCATCAGTGAGTCGACGGAGACCCAGTACTTC. This codes for CAISESTETQYF.

There are many counts of this clonotype. The chain carries TRBV12-3 or TRBV12-4 and TRBJ2-7; D is perhaps TRBD1 (5 bases). V was trimmed by 3 bases and J by 5 bases, leaving 11 bases between them. CDR3 size: 13 residues. The CDR3 coding sequence is TGTGCCAGCAGTTTCCAGGACATGGACGAGCAGTACTTC. This translates into CASSFQDMDEQYF.